This TCR beta chain stems from a study of siplizumab effects on memory and regulatory T cells. Study results and caveats: Greater diversity than memory cells seemed evident in naive T cells, which also appeared to be major alloresponse contributors. Proliferating siplizumab-cultured Tregs lacked confirmed suppressive function. Among mappable alloreactive CD4+ clones, the Treg-derived fraction averaged nearly 70% with siplizumab versus more than 25% in controls. Roughly 75-95% of proliferating CD4+ or CD8+ clones lacked an assignable naive or memory phenotype.

This CDR3 has 15 residues. Germline CDR1 and CDR2: SGHRS and YFSETQ. V lost 2 bases to trimming and J lost 6 bases, with 15 bases between them. Turning to this clone: Its antigen is as yet unknown.

Sequenced by immunoSEQ multiplex PCR; TCRdb stores in-frame clones only, minus some. Of approximately 68,000 clones in the sample, less than 95% were seen once. This TCR was sampled from a human donor in good health. Sequencing used CD8+ T cells sorted from blood. J is TRBJ2-1 and V is TRBV5-1, with no clear D. DNA of the CDR3: TGCGCCAGCAGCTTTTCTACTTCTTCCCTCAATGAGCAGTTCTTC. This sequence encodes CASSFSTSSLNEQFF.